The 9 T cell receptor beta chains listed next were all sequenced from one sample in a study of blood T cell repertoires in COVID-19. Libraries were prepared by immunoSEQ multiplex PCR; TCRdb keeps only in-frame clonotypes and omits some of them. The data contain about 140,000 clones, 79% of them singletons. The sequencing input was peripheral blood. The receptors shown here come from a man aged 55-75 years with acute or convalescent COVID-19.

This sequence joins TRBV28 and TRBJ2-4, with TRBD1 as a possible D gene (6 bases). This CDR3 region has 15 residues. V gave up 2 bases and J gave up 0 bases, with 8 bases separating them. Germline V gene data show CDR1 as MDHEN and CDR2 as SYDVKM. CDR3 amino acids: CASSLGGLAKNIQYF. In nucleotides, the CDR3 is TGTGCCAGCAGTTTAGGGGGCCTAGCCAAAAACATTCAGTACTTC. The full variable domain, its missing parts supplied by reference TRBV28 and TRBJ2-4, is DVKVTQSSRYLVKRTGEKVFLECVQDMDHENMFWYRQDPGLGLRLIYFSYDVKMKEKGDIPEGYSVSREKKERFSLILESASTNQTSMYLCASSLGGLAKNIQYFGAGTRLSVL.

Only a few counts were recorded for this clone. The chain has TRBV11-1 and TRBJ2-1; D unclear. The CDR3 sequence is 12 residues long. The germline gives CDR1 SGHAT, CDR2 FQDESV (reference sequence). Between the trimmed V and J ends, which lost 5 bases and 8 bases, there was a span of 10 bases. CDR3 DNA sequence: TGTGCCAGCAGCCCACGCCGGGATGAGCAGTTCTTC. Translated: CASSPRRDEQFF.

The chain combines TRBV4-2 with TRBJ2-1; 10 bases map to TRBD2. This CDR3 has 20 amino acids. From germline, CDR1 is LGHNA and CDR2 YNFKEQ. Trimming at V came to 0 bases and at J to 7 bases, leaving 18 bases not matched to a gene. CDR3 nucleotide sequence: TGTGCCAGCAGCCAAGATGGGCTAGCGGGAGCTCGGGGAGGTCAGAATGAGCAGTTCTTC. Its translation is CASSQDGLAGARGGQNEQFF.

The chain combines TRBV7-9 with TRBJ2-1; 7 bases align to TRBD2. This CDR3 has 16 amino acids. The V segment lost 5 bases and the J segment 5 bases; nucleotides outside the gene matches: 12. Germline V CDR1 and CDR2: SEHNR, FQNEAQ (reference sequence). CDR3 sequence: CASSVYRDYLHNEQFF. For the CDR3, the DNA is TGTGCCAGCAGCGTATACCGGGACTACCTCCACAATGAGCAGTTCTTC.

The chain employs TRBV4-3 and TRBJ2-3; TRBD2 is a possible D gene (6 bases). V was cut by 3 bases and J by 5 bases, with 18 bases left in between. The CDR3 covers 16 residues. Germline V gene data show CDR1 as LGHNA and CDR2 as YSLEER. The CDR3, as DNA: TGCGCCAGCAGCCAGGCTGGGGGGAGTGACTTAGATACGCAGTATTTT. Amino acid sequence: CASSQAGGSDLDTQYF.

The genes are TRBV5-4 and TRBJ2-5, with D possibly being TRBD1 (6 bases). Between the trimmed V and J ends, which lost 3 bases and 5 bases, there was a span of 20 bases. The CDR3 has 16 amino acids. Germline V gives CDR1 SGHNT, CDR2 YYREEE (reference sequence). DNA for the CDR3: TGTGCCAGCAGCTGGGTCCACAAAGGGGGTCAGGAGACCCAGTACTTC. Its translation: CASSWVHKGGQETQYF.

In its sample, this clone was seen once. The junction and the germline gene differ at one end; a read error may be behind it. The chain combines TRBV27 with TRBJ1-6; D remains ambiguous. CDR1 is MNHEY and CDR2 is SMNVEV in the germline V gene (reference sequence). The CDR3 is 14 residues long. CDR3 in amino acids: CASKASEPNSPLHF. CDR3 bases: TGTGCGAGCAAGGCCTCGGAGCCTAATTCACCCCTCCACTTT.

V usage is TRBV5-4 and J usage is TRBJ1-5; TRBD1 matches at 8 bases. Germline trimming cut 4 bases from V and 10 bases from J; bases unmatched to any gene: 7. The CDR3 length is 13 residues. The germline CDR1 and CDR2 sequences are SGHNT and YYREEE (reference sequence). CDR3 nucleotide sequence: TGTGCCAGCAGCGGGGGACAGGATGGACCCCAGCATTTT. Translated, it gives CASSGGQDGPQHF.

The chain links TRBV29-1 to TRBJ2-1, with TRBD1 as a possible D gene (6 bases). Trimming pared 6 bases from V and 3 bases from J, leaving 15 bases between. The germline V gene encodes CDR1 SQVTM and CDR2 ANQGSEA. The CDR3 is made up of 14 amino acids. The CDR3 bases are TGCAGCGTAGCCGACAGGTCGCTCTACAATGAGCAGTTCTTC. This translates into CSVADRSLYNEQFF.